This T cell receptor beta chain stems from a study of vaccination and CD4 T cells after COVID-19. The germline V gene has CDR1 ENHRY and CDR2 SYGVKD. The germline V and J ends were trimmed by 3 bases and 1 base, with 9 bases remaining between them. The CDR3 loop spans 14 amino acids. Points on this clonotype: The target antigen is unknown.

General study findings and limits: Spike mono-reactivity was found in 304 of 307 vaccine-specific clones from convalescent patients. Counts of SARS-CoV-2-reactive clonotypes had a median that went from roughly 21 to 40, a nonsignificant change.

The Oncomine TCR Beta short-read assay was what sequenced the DNA obtained from cultured CD4+ T cells. Via MiXCR, TCRdb re-called the PCR reads, giving one row per CDR3 protein. The data hold roughly 15,000 distinct CDR3 sequences, with roughly three fifths observed a single time. The treatment was: approximately 9-day PBMC culture with coronavirus spike peptide pools or control peptides (ViraFEST assay). The sample was CD4+ T cells from blood, cultured in vitro, taken after SARS-CoV-2 vaccination. This chain uses TRBV10-3 with TRBJ2-5, with D unresolved. The clonotype was recovered from a human donor who had recovered from COVID-19. CDR3 protein: CAISDSHLQETQYF. Written as DNA, the CDR3 is TGTGCCATCAGTGATTCACATCTCCAAGAGACCCAGTACTTC.